A single sample gave rise to the 7 T cell receptor beta chains below, sequenced in a study of cytomegalovirus exposure and HLA in healthy donors. The primer mix had 60 Vbeta and 13 Jbeta primers. TCRdb's table, derived via immunoSEQ multiplex PCR, lists solely in-frame clones and lacks some. The sample consists of about 140,000 clones, 75% to 80% of them appearing once. The sequencing input was PBMCs. These receptors were obtained from a woman between 45 and 60 years old in good health and CMV-seronegative.

This chain joins TRBV25-1 and TRBJ2-5; D unresolved. The CDR3 is made up of 12 amino acids. Germline V gene data show CDR1 as MGHDK and CDR2 as SYGVNS. Deletions cut 4 bases from V and 6 bases from J, with 9 bases between. CDR3: CASSVYTQTQYF. Written as DNA, the CDR3 is TGTGCCAGCAGTGTATATACACAGACCCAGTACTTC.

With regard to this clone: Other DNA sequences in the same sample also yield this CDR3. V gene TRBV5-1 combines with J gene TRBJ1-6, with 7 bases matching TRBD1. CDR3 length: 14 residues. Trimming cost V 0 bases and J 6 bases; bases outside gene matches: 0. Germline V lookup: CDR1 SGHRS, CDR2 YFSETQ. The CDR3 here is CASSLGDSNSPLHF. CDR3 sequence (DNA): TGCGCCAGCAGCTTGGGGGACAGTAATTCACCCCTCCACTTT. The full variable domain, in which reference TRBV5-1 and TRBJ1-6 provide the parts outside the CDR3, is KAGVTQTPRYLIKTRGQQVTLSCSPISGHRSVSWYQQTPGQGLQFLFEYFSETQRNKGNFPGRFSGRQFSNSRSEMNVSTLELGDSALYLCASSLGDSNSPLHFGNGTRLTVT.

This sequence joins TRBV6-5 and TRBJ2-2, with D possibly TRBD1 on 6 matching bases. Trimming cost V 7 bases and J 6 bases, with 15 bases left between them. This CDR3 region has 14 residues. The V gene's germline CDR1 is MNHEY and CDR2 SVGAGI. The CDR3 DNA reads TGTGCCAGCAAAAAAACAGGGAATCCCGGGGAGCTGTTTTTT. As protein: CASKKTGNPGELFF.

This chain links TRBV19 with TRBJ2-1, with a possible D match to TRBD1 (6 bases). Germline values: CDR1 LNHDA, CDR2 SQIVND (reference sequence). V was trimmed by 2 bases and J by 5 bases, leaving 10 bases between them. This CDR3 comprises 14 residues. In nucleotides, the CDR3 is TGTGCCAGTAGTATATTTCGGACAGACAATGAGCAGTTCTTC. This gives the protein CASSIFRTDNEQFF. Full variable domain (outside the CDR3, taken from reference TRBV19 and TRBJ2-1): DGGITQSPKYLFRKEGQNVTLSCEQNLNHDAMYWYRQDPGQGLRLIYYSQIVNDFQKGDIAEGYSVSREKKESFPLTVTSAQKNPTAFYLCASSIFRTDNEQFFGPGTRLTVL.

The chain couples TRBV2 to TRBJ2-2, with TRBD2 matching over 11 bases. This CDR3 region has 16 residues. V trimming: 7 bases; J trimming: 4 bases; junction bases outside the gene matches: 8. The germline CDR1 and CDR2 sequences are SNHLY and FYNNEI. CDR3 nucleotides: TGTGCCAGCACCCTTAGCGGGGGGGCTAGCACCGGGGAGCTGTTTTTT. Its protein is CASTLSGGASTGELFF.

Concerning this clone itself: Other nucleotide sequences in the sample specify the same CDR3. The V call is TRBV29-1, the J call TRBJ2-7, with 11 bases aligning to TRBD2. Germline assignment: CDR1 SQVTM and CDR2 ANQGSEA. The length of the CDR3 is 14 residues. V trimming: 4 bases; J trimming: 1 base; junction bases outside the gene matches: 3. The CDR3 is CSVATSGGSYEQYF. The CDR3 coding sequence is TGCAGCGTTGCCACTAGCGGGGGTTCCTACGAGCAGTACTTC.

In nucleotides, the CDR3 is TGTGCCAGCAGCTTAACGGGCCAGGGGGGAGCTTTCTTT. Translating it yields CASSLTGQGGAFF. The chain couples TRBV7-2 to TRBJ1-1, with 7 bases that match TRBD1. Germline V gene sequence: CDR1 SGHTA, CDR2 FQGNSA. This CDR3 contains 13 residues. After removal of 2 bases from V and 10 bases from J, the junction contained 7 bases not matched to a gene.